The 17 T cell receptor beta chains below come from one sample, sequenced in a study of T cells in Graves' hyperthyroidism and ophthalmopathy. Amplification of TCR beta CDR3 regions used RNA as the template. TCR CDR3 underwent first-round RT-PCR with the HTBI primer set. TCRdb passed the multiplex PCR reads through MiXCR, listing each CDR3 protein once. Of about 290,000 distinct CDR3 sequences listed, roughly 13% are singletons. The sequenced sample was blood. These receptors came from a woman aged 25-40 years with Graves' hyperthyroidism that later progressed to Graves' ophthalmopathy.

At least ten counts were recorded for this clonotype. The rearrangement joins TRBV6-2 or TRBV6-3 to TRBJ2-1; no reliable D call. The V and J ends lost 2 bases and 5 bases respectively, with 7 bases between them. The germline V gene has CDR1 MNHEY and CDR2 SVGEGT. There are 13 residues in the CDR3. CDR3 nucleotides: TGTGCCAGCAGTTACGAAGAGAACAATGAGCAGTTCTTC. It codes for CASSYEENNEQFF.

Of note for this clonotype: Just one base apart from a much larger clone, this may be a read error. Here the CDR3 reads CAGSQPGQVAYNEQFF. The CDR3 nucleotides are TGTGCCGGCAGCCAACCCGGACAGGTAGCCTACAATGAGCAGTTCTTC. The rearrangement joins TRBV14 to TRBJ2-1; 7 bases map to TRBD1. Germline V gene lookup returns CDR1 SGHDN and CDR2 FVKESK. This CDR3 contains 16 residues.

The count of this clonotype is one. The chain couples TRBV29-1 to TRBJ2-1, with D unresolved. V lost 3 bases to trimming and J lost 0 bases, with 9 bases between them. The V gene's germline CDR1 is SQVTM and CDR2 ANQGSEA. The CDR3 extends over 14 amino acids. In nucleotides, the CDR3 is TGCAGCGTTGATGGGTGGAGCTCCTACAATGAGCAGTTCTTC. The encoded protein is CSVDGWSSYNEQFF.

The J gene is TRBJ1-5, the V gene TRBV12-3 or TRBV12-4, with 12 bases that match TRBD1. V shed 5 bases, J shed 4 bases, and the junction held 6 bases outside the gene matches. CDR3 length: 16 residues. Here the CDR3 DNA reads TGTGCCAGCAGTCTGGGACAGGGGGCGAGTAATCAGCCCCAGCATTTT. It codes for CASSLGQGASNQPQHF.

This clonotype was counted many times. The chain combines TRBV14 with TRBJ2-1; the match to TRBD2 covers 8 bases. Losses at the gene ends were 5 bases for V and 1 base for J; bases not matched to a gene: 4. The CDR3 spans 15 residues. Germline assignment: CDR1 SGHDN and CDR2 FVKESK. The CDR3 reads CASSLLAVSYNEQFF. CDR3 nucleotides: TGTGCCAGCAGCTTACTAGCGGTGTCCTACAATGAGCAGTTCTTC.

This clonotype was recorded at least ten times. The V call is TRBV7-9, the J call TRBJ2-4; 11 bases are shared with TRBD1. The CDR3 sequence is 20 residues long. The germline V gene encodes CDR1 SEHNR and CDR2 FQNEAQ (reference sequence). V dropped 5 bases and J dropped 0; count of bases not matched to a gene: 15. In DNA form, the CDR3 reads TGTGCCAGCAGCGCGTTAGCCGGGACAGGGGGTCCACTAGCCAAAAACATTCAGTACTTC. It translates to CASSALAGTGGPLAKNIQYF.

This clonotype was counted many times. This chain joins TRBV7-9 and TRBJ2-7; no reliable D call. The germline CDR1 and CDR2 sequences are SEHNR and FQNEAQ (reference sequence). This CDR3 contains 14 residues. Trimming took off 2 bases at V and 6 bases at J, with 14 bases between the two ends. The CDR3 region is CASSLRAEVGEQYF. CDR3 coding DNA: TGTGCCAGCAGCTTAAGGGCAGAAGTGGGCGAGCAGTACTTC.

This clonotype has a handful of counts. This chain links TRBV6-2 or TRBV6-3 with TRBJ1-2; D remains ambiguous. With 0 bases removed from V and 0 bases from J, the gap between germline ends came to 8 bases. This CDR3 comprises 15 residues. Germline values: CDR1 MNHEY, CDR2 SVGEGT. CDR3 in DNA: TGTGCCAGCAGTTACTCCCAGACTACTAACTATGGCTACACCTTC. Translation gives CASSYSQTTNYGYTF.

Ten or more counts support this clonotype. The chain uses TRBV6-1 and TRBJ1-2, with D unresolved. This CDR3 is built from 13 residues. The germline V gene has CDR1 MNHNS and CDR2 SASEGT. V was shortened by 5 bases and J by 4 bases, with 11 bases between the two germline ends. CDR3 loop: CASSTHPGYGYTF. The CDR3 DNA is TGTGCCAGCAGTACACATCCAGGCTATGGCTACACCTTC.

This clonotype was counted at least ten times. CDR3 in amino acids: CSAREVQVLNTEAFF. The CDR3 DNA reads TGCAGTGCTAGAGAGGTACAGGTATTGAACACTGAAGCTTTCTTT. This chain joins TRBV20-1 and TRBJ1-1, with D tentatively TRBD1 (5 bases). V shed 0 bases and J shed 0 bases, with 11 bases lying between them. The CDR3 covers 15 residues. Looked up from germline, CDR1 is DFQATT and CDR2 is SNEGSKA (reference sequence).

The chain is built from TRBV19 and TRBJ1-5; no definite D call. Germline V gives CDR1 LNHDA, CDR2 SQIVND (reference sequence). V gave up 2 bases and J gave up 0 bases, with 8 bases separating them. This CDR3 has 15 residues. DNA for the CDR3: TGTGCCAGTAGTATAACCGGGGATAGCAATCAGCCCCAGCATTTT. Protein sequence: CASSITGDSNQPQHF.

The table lists this clonotype with many counts. This sequence joins TRBV30 and TRBJ1-4, with 7 bases that match TRBD1. V was clipped by 1 base and J by 8 bases; unmatched bases: 4. The CDR3 extends over 13 amino acids. CDR1 and CDR2 from the germline V gene are GTSNPN and SVGIG (reference sequence). Here the CDR3 DNA reads TGTGCCTGGAGTGGACAGGGTAGCGAAAAACTGTTTTTT. Translated, it gives CAWSGQGSEKLFF.

This clonotype was observed a handful of times. The chain has TRBV29-1 and TRBJ2-3, with 7 positions matching TRBD2. This CDR3 is 14 amino acids long. The J segment lost 0 bases and the V segment lost 7 bases, leaving 7 bases of the junction unmatched. CDR1 SQVTM and CDR2 ANQGSEA come from the germline V gene. Here the CDR3 reads CSATSGASTDTQYF. The DNA for the CDR3 is TGCAGCGCCACAAGCGGGGCTAGCACAGATACGCAGTATTTT.

This clonotype was found many times. The chain recombines TRBV6-2 or TRBV6-3 with TRBJ1-1; D not resolved. This CDR3 comprises 14 residues. Germline V gene sequence: CDR1 MNHEY, CDR2 SVGEGT. The V end lost 6 bases, the J end lost 0 bases, and 11 bases lay between the germline ends. The CDR3 reads CASSQKPLNTEAFF. CDR3 in DNA: TGTGCCAGCAGCCAAAAGCCCCTGAACACTGAAGCTTTCTTT.

The chain uses TRBV28 and TRBJ2-1, with D perhaps matching TRBD1 (6 bases). CDR1 MDHEN and CDR2 SYDVKM come from the germline V gene. V was cut by 6 bases and J by 5 bases, with 17 bases left in between. This CDR3 contains 15 residues. The CDR3 DNA sequence: TGTGCCAGCAGCTCACAGGGAATGGGGCACAATGAGCAGTTCTTC. It is translated as CASSSQGMGHNEQFF.

This clonotype was observed at least ten times. V and J are TRBV20-1 and TRBJ1-1; 9 bases map to TRBD1. With V trimmed by 6 bases and J by 0 bases, 11 bases remained unmatched. Germline values: CDR1 DFQATT, CDR2 SNEGSKA (reference sequence). The CDR3 spans 16 residues. The CDR3 sequence: CSAPVTGGRLNTEAFF. The CDR3 DNA is TGCAGTGCCCCGGTGACAGGGGGTAGGTTGAACACTGAAGCTTTCTTT.

Many counts were recorded for this clonotype. The chain is built from TRBV12-3 or TRBV12-4 and TRBJ2-1, with D tentatively TRBD2 (6 bases). The CDR3 consists of 14 residues. The V gene lost 3 bases and the J gene lost 10 bases, with 16 bases spanning the gap. The CDR3 bases are TGTGCCAGCAGTTTGACTAGGGTCTGGCGGGAGCAGTTCTTC. Protein: CASSLTRVWREQFF.